These 8 T cell receptor beta chains were sequenced from one sample in a study of T-cell reconstitution after alpha-beta-depleted transplantation in children (dated by TCRdb to the mid-2010s). Preparation of the library involved PCR. The sequencing machine was an Illumina HiSeq 2500. TCR library preparation used molecular barcoding, with unique molecular identifiers applied to normalize quantification of the TCRbeta repertoire. TCRdb passed the public sequencing reads through fastp at Q25 and MiXCR, retaining productive beta sequences. Records with the same CDR3 protein are collapsed into one entry carrying the most frequent genes and DNA. A total of 500,000 to 600,000 distinct CDR3 sequences appear in this sample, about 33% of them only once. Clones ranked in the top ten supply 2.4% of the sample. The sample in question was PBMCs from the stem cell graft donor, obtained from the stem cell graft. All receptors derive from a human donor who donated a stem cell graft to a child with aplastic anemia.

This clonotype was picked up a small number of times. The gene calls are TRBV7-2 and TRBJ2-3; tentatively, D is TRBD2 (6 bases). V was pared by 2 bases and J by 1 base, with 10 bases between. There are 15 residues in the CDR3. Germline V gene sequence: CDR1 SGHTA, CDR2 FQGNSA. As DNA, the CDR3 is TGTGCCAGCAGCTTAACGGGACTCCGCACAGATACGCAGTATTTT. It codes for CASSLTGLRTDTQYF.

The chain couples TRBV14 to TRBJ2-7; D not certain. Trimming left V 3 bases short and J 3 bases short, with 15 bases between. The CDR3 loop spans 15 amino acids. Germline lookup yields CDR1 SGHDN and CDR2 FVKESK. The CDR3 nucleotides are TGTGCCAGCAGCCATCCTTTAGACCACCACTACGAGCAGTACTTC. It translates to CASSHPLDHHYEQYF.

The chain employs TRBV6-2 or TRBV6-3 and TRBJ2-7, with 14 bases identical to TRBD2. The CDR3 covers 15 residues. After removal of 6 bases from V and 6 bases from J, the junction contained 7 bases not matched to a gene. The germline V gene has CDR1 MNHEY and CDR2 SVGEGT. CDR3 DNA sequence: TGTGCCAGCAGCCAGGGACTAGCGGGAGTATCCGAGCAGTACTTC. Translation gives CASSQGLAGVSEQYF.

The sample holds a few counts of this clonotype. The J gene is TRBJ2-1, the V gene TRBV29-1, with 12 nucleotides matching TRBD2. V was clipped by 7 bases and J by 6 bases; unmatched bases: 19. The CDR3 contains 18 residues. The germline CDR1 and CDR2 sequences are SQVTM and ANQGSEA. CDR3 amino acids: CSAISSLTSGRLTNEQFF. The CDR3 bases are TGCAGCGCCATTTCCTCGCTCACTAGCGGGAGGCTCACCAATGAGCAGTTCTTC.

The rearrangement links TRBV28 to TRBJ2-3; 9 bases map to TRBD2. The V gene end was trimmed by 3 bases and the J gene end by 3 bases; junction bases not matched to a gene: 7. This CDR3 has 16 residues. Germline V gene sequence: CDR1 MDHEN, CDR2 SYDVKM. CDR3 in amino acids: CASSFPSGVGTDTQYF. The DNA for the CDR3 is TGTGCCAGCAGTTTTCCTAGCGGGGTCGGGACAGATACGCAGTATTTT.

This clonotype was seen a single time. This chain connects TRBV5-1 to TRBJ2-7; D gene ambiguous. With 0 bases removed from V and 2 bases from J, the gap between germline ends came to 9 bases. The CDR3 totals 14 residues. Germline CDR1 reads SGHRS; CDR2 reads YFSETQ. The CDR3 nucleotides read TGCGCCAGCAGCTTGGAGGTCGTCCCCTACGAGCAGTACTTC. This gives the protein CASSLEVVPYEQYF. The variable domain in full, completed from reference TRBV5-1 and TRBJ2-7, reads KAGVTQTPRYLIKTRGQQVTLSCSPISGHRSVSWYQQTPGQGLQFLFEYFSETQRNKGNFPGRFSGRQFSNSRSEMNVSTLELGDSALYLCASSLEVVPYEQYFGPGTRLTVT.

CDR3 residues: CAISEREGHLGETQYF. The CDR3 DNA sequence: TGTGCCATCAGTGAGCGGGAGGGCCATCTAGGGGAGACCCAGTACTTC. This chain joins TRBV10-3 and TRBJ2-5; TRBD2 agrees at 8 bases. The length of the CDR3 is 16 residues. The V and J ends lost 2 bases and 5 bases, in that order; junction bases with no gene match: 10. Germline V gene data show CDR1 as ENHRY and CDR2 as SYGVKD.

The genes are TRBV7-2 and TRBJ2-3; the D gene is possibly TRBD2 (6 bases). The CDR3 has 11 residues. The V end lost 6 bases, the J end lost 8 bases, and 9 bases lay between the germline ends. Germline lookup yields CDR1 SGHTA and CDR2 FQGNSA. The CDR3 bases are TGTGCCAGCAGTCGGGGGAGTACGCAGTATTTT. Translated, it gives CASSRGSTQYF.